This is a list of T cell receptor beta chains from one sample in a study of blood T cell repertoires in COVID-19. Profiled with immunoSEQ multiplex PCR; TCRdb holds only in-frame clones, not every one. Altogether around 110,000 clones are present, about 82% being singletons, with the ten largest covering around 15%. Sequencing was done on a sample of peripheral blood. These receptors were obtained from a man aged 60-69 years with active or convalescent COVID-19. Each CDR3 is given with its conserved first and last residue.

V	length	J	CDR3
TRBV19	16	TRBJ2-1	CASSRGLESSYNEQFF
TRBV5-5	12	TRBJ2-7	CASSAGFDEQYF
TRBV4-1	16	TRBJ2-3	CASSQDFAQGTDTQYF
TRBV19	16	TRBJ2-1	CASSPMGARSYNEQFF
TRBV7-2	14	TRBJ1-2	CASSLSAAVRGGTF
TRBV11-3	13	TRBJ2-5	CASSPGGEETQYF
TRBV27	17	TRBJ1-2	CASSLWTGQGARYGYTF
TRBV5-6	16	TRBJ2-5	CASSGRTSGSGETQYF
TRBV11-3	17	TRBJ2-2	CASSSRPGTGTTGELFF
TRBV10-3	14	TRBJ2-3	CAINPGLDTDTQYF
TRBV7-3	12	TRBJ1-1	CASSFPGGEAFF
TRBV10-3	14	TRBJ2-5	CAISVARSQETQYF
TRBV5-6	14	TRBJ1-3	CASSLRVEGNTIYF
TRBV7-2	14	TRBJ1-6	CASSDGYRLSPLHF
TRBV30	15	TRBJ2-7	CAWSPGTGGGYEQYF
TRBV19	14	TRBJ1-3	CASRTGYSGNTIYF
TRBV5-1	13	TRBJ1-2	CASSNTRTYGYTF
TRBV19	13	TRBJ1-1	CASSPRTGLEAFF
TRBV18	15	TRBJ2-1	CASSPPAGANNEQFF
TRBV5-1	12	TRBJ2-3	CASSFGTDTQYF
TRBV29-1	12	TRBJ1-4	CSVGGSDEKLFF
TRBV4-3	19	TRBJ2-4	CASSQVRTGPLLAKNIQYF
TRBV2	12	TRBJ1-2	CASRGDSEGYTF
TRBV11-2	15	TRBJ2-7	CASSLLGSSSYEQYF
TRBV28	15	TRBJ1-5	CASSPSGGSSQPQHF
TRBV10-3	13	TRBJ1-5	CAISDEVNQPQHF
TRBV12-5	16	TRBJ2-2	CASGLVTGGLTGELFF
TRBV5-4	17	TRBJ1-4	CASSLGGTGANNEKLFF
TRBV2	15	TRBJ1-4	CASSRGGKSGEKLFF
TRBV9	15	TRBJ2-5	CASSVVGGGWETQYF
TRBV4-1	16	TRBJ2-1	CASSQDTAGSYNEQFF
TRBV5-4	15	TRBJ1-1	CASSLWRGEDTEAFF
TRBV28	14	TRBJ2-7	CASGGGNSVYEQYF
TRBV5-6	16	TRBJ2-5	CASSPPTGGAQETQYF
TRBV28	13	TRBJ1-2	CASRAGGSFGYTF
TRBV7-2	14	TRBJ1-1	CASSHPGQGPEAFF
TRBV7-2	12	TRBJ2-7	CASSTDHSKQYF
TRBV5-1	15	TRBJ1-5	CASSQTGESNQPQHF
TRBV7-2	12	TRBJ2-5	CASSPPGETQYF
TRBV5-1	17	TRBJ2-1	CAGSSRSGVPLGNEQFF
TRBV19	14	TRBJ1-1	CASASRQVLAEAFF
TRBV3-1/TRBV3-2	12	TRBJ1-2	CASSPPGQGYTF
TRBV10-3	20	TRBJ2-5	CAISEPRGAGGPKGGETQYF
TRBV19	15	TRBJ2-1	CARTPGTSGNNEQFF
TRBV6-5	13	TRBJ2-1	CASMRQGGNEQFF
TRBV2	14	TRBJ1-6	CASSEVRGNSPLHF
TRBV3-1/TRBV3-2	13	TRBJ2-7	CASSQSRDSEQYF
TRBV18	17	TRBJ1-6	CASSLWGTGANNSPLHF
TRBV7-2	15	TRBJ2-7	CASSPSGTGFYEQYF
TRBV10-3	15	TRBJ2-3	CAISDIAGKSEAQYF
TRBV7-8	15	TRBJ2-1	CASSSGTASYNEQFF
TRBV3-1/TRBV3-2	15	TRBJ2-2	CASSTRTSGSGELFF
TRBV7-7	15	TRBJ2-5	CASSSGQEKIKTQYF
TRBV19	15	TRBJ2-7	CASRSQEGASYEQYF
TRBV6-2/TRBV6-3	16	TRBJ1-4	CASSYNRGRLDEKLFF
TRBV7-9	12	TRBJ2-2	CASSQTQPELFF
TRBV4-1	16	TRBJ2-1	CASSQDGLAGRNEQFF
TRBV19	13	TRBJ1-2	CASTRTGASGYTF
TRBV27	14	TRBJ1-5	CASALSRGRQPQHF